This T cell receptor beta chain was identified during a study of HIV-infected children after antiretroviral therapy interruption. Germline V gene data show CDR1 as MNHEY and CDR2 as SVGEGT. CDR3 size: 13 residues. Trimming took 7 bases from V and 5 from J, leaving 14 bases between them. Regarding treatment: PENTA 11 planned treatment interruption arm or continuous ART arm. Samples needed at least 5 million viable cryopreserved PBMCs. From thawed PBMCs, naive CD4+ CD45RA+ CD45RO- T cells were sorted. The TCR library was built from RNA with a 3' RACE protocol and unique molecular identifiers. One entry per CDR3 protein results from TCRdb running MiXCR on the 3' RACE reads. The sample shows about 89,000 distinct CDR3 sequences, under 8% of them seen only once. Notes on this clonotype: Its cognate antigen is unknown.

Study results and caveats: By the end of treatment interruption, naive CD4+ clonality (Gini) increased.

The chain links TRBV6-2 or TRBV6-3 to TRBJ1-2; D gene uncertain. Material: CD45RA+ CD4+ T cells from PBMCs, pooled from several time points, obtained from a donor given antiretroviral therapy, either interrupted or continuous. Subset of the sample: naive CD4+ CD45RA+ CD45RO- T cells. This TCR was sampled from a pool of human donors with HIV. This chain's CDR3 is CASTLLREYGYTF. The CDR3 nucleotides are TGTGCCAGCACCCTACTGCGGGAATATGGCTACACCTTC.